These 30 T cell receptor beta chains share one sample of origin, sequenced in a study of T cells in women clearing cervical HPV infection. Libraries were prepared by immunoSEQ multiplex PCR; TCRdb keeps only in-frame clonotypes and omits some of them. This repertoire comprises some 15,000 clones; its ten largest clones make up around 21%. Sequencing was carried out using blood buffy coat. All receptors derive from a woman aged 18 to 75 with a cervical HPV16 infection that either progressed to CIN3+ or cleared (not recorded which).

This CDR3 is CASSFQGGTYEQFF. Partial CDR3 DNA: TGTGCCAGCAGCTTCCAGGGGGGCACGTATGAG. V is TRBV5-4 and J is TRBJ2-1, with D perhaps matching TRBD1 (7 bases). The read ends 3 residues shy of where the CDR3 ends; the end is completed using the germline J gene. The CDR3 loop spans 14 amino acids. CDR1 and CDR2 from the germline V gene are SGHNT and YYREEE (reference sequence). V lost 2 bases to trimming and J lost 8 bases, with 14 bases between them.

About this clone itself: The read stops 3 residues short of the end of the CDR3; the missing end is completed from the germline J gene. The gene calls are TRBV10-2 and TRBJ1-6; D remains ambiguous. The germline V and J ends were trimmed by 3 bases and 8 bases, with 8 bases remaining between them. The germline V gene encodes CDR1 WSHSY and CDR2 SAAADI. The CDR3 loop spans 13 amino acids. CDR3 DNA (partial): TGCGCCAGCAGTGATCGTACTGATTCACCC. It is translated as CASSDRTDSP. The entire CDR3 protein is CASSDRTDSPLHF.

This clone is classed as medium-sized by frequency. The sequenced fragment ends 3 residues before the CDR3 boundary, so the rest is inferred from the germline J gene. This sequence joins TRBV29-1 and TRBJ1-4; TRBD1 matches 9 bases. This CDR3 contains 15 residues. V lost 4 bases, J lost 8 bases, and 11 bases stayed unmatched. Germline V lookup: CDR1 SQVTM, CDR2 ANQGSEA. The covered CDR3 bases are TGCAGCGTTGCCCCCCGGGGGACAGGGAAGGAAAAA. This translates into CSVAPRGTGKEK. The full-length CDR3 reads as CSVAPRGTGKEKLFF.

This clone shows up as medium-sized by frequency. The read gets to within 3 residues of the CDR3 end, and the germline J gene fills in the rest. The chain carries TRBV12-3 or TRBV12-4 and TRBJ1-4, with 10 bases identical to TRBD1. The CDR3 totals 14 residues. J lost 7 bases, V lost 7 bases, and 6 bases had no gene match. This CDR3 is CASTWTGGGEKLFF. The part of the CDR3 DNA that was read is TGTGCCAGCACCTGGACAGGGGGAGGTGAAAAA.

For this clone: Sequencing ends 3 residues short of the CDR3 end; the germline J gene provides the rest. The J gene is TRBJ1-6, the V gene TRBV7-9, with D unclear. The V end was cut by 4 bases, the J end by 7 bases, with 8 bases between. Germline lookup yields CDR1 SEHNR and CDR2 FQNEAQ (reference sequence). The CDR3 length is 13 residues. The covered CDR3 bases are TGTGCCAGCAGCTCAGACGGGAATTCACCC. This codes for CASSSDGNSP. The CDR3, in full, reads CASSSDGNSPLHF. Based on the CDR3 plus reference TRBV7-9 and TRBJ1-6, the full variable domain is DTGVSQNPRHKITKRGQNVTFRCDPISEHNRLYWYRQTLGQGPEFLTYFQNEAQLEKSRLLSDRFSAERPKGSFSTLEIQRTEQGDSAMYLCASSSDGNSPLHFGNGTRLTVT.

With respect to this clone: The read falls 3 residues short of the CDR3 end, and the missing part is taken from the germline J gene. The chain combines TRBV20-1 with TRBJ2-7; D gene ambiguous. From germline, CDR1 is DFQATT and CDR2 SNEGSKA (reference sequence). Trimming left V 0 bases short and J 2 bases short, with 8 bases between. The CDR3 length is 13 residues. CDR3 bases read: TGCAGTGCTAGAGAGCGCCTGCCCTACGAG. It encodes CSARERLPYE. The full CDR3 is CSARERLPYEQYF.

Judged by frequency, this clone is medium-sized (0.01 to 0.1%). Read data end 3 residues before the CDR3 end; the end is taken from the germline J gene. The V call is TRBV5-1, the J call TRBJ2-3; the match to TRBD1 covers 7 bases. Trimming took 2 bases from V and 2 from J; bases not matched to a gene: 5. The germline V gene has CDR1 SGHRS and CDR2 YFSETQ. CDR3 length: 15 residues. Incomplete CDR3 DNA: TGCGCCAGCAGCTTAGGACAGGAGAACACAGATACG. Translated: CASSLGQENTDT. The whole CDR3 reads CASSLGQENTDTQYF.

With regard to this clone: Coverage ceases 3 residues before the CDR3 finishes, and the germline J gene fills in the end. V and J are TRBV19 and TRBJ1-2, with D tentatively TRBD1 (5 bases). V shed 0 bases and J shed 6 bases, with 8 bases lying between them. This CDR3 spans 13 amino acids. In germline, CDR1 is LNHDA, CDR2 SQIVND (reference sequence). The sequenced CDR3 bases are TGTGCCAGTAGTATAGACAGGGCGGATGGC. Its translation: CASSIDRADG. Given in full, the CDR3 is CASSIDRADGYTF.

Partial CDR3 DNA: TGTGCCAGCTCATCCGGACTAGGGCGCAATGAC. Protein sequence: CASSSGLGRND. The whole CDR3 region reads CASSSGLGRNDYTF. The genes are TRBV18 and TRBJ1-2, with D hard to call. The read ends 3 residues early relative to the CDR3; the germline J gene fills the gap. There are 14 residues in the CDR3. Germline CDR1 is KGHSH and CDR2 is LQKENI.

About this clone itself: The junction and the germline gene differ at one end; a read error may be behind it. With the read ending 3 residues before the CDR3 end, the germline J gene is used to fill in that end. The sample has other DNA sequences that encode this CDR3 too. The chain couples TRBV19 to TRBJ1-3; 7 bases agree with TRBD1. The germline gives CDR1 LNHDA, CDR2 SQIVND (reference sequence). The length of the CDR3 is 14 residues. The CDR3 is CASRAGDSGNTIYF. Incomplete CDR3 DNA: TGTGCCAGTAGAGCTGGGGACAGTGGAAACACA. Filled out from reference TRBV19 and TRBJ1-3, the complete variable domain reads DGGITQSPKYLFRKEGQNVTLSCEQNLNHDAMYWYRQDPGQGLRLIYYSQIVNDFQKGDIAEGYSVSREKKESFPLTVTSAQKNPTAFYLCASRAGDSGNTIYFGEGSWLTVV.

As concerns this clone: From the germline J gene comes the end of the CDR3, since the read stops 3 residues before it. The chain joins TRBV2 to TRBJ2-1; TRBD2 agrees at 7 bases. The trim removed 0 bases at V and 2 bases at J, leaving 1 base unmatched. This CDR3 spans 15 amino acids. Germline CDR1 and CDR2: SNHLY and FYNNEI. The CDR3 spells CASSEAGGAYNEQFF. The covered CDR3 bases are TGTGCCAGCAGTGAAGCGGGGGGGGCCTACAATGAG.

For this clone: Read data end 3 residues before the CDR3 end; the end is taken from the germline J gene. The chain recombines TRBV7-6 with TRBJ1-5, with 8 nucleotides matching TRBD1. V gave up 5 bases and J gave up 5 bases; unmatched junction bases: 5. CDR1 and CDR2 (germline): SGHVS, FNYEAQ. CDR3 size: 14 residues. The part of the CDR3 DNA that was read is TGTGCCAGCAGCGCCCAGGGGGCGGATCAGCCC. Translating gives CASSAQGADQP. The full CDR3 sequence reads CASSAQGADQPQHF. Variable domain in full (rest from reference TRBV7-6 and TRBJ1-5): GAGVSQSPRYKVTKRGQDVALRCDPISGHVSLYWYRQALGQGPEFLTYFNYEAQQDKSGLPNDRFSAERPEGSISTLTIQRTEQRDSAMYRCASSAQGADQPQHFGDGTRLSIL.

About this clone: The read halts 3 residues ahead of the CDR3 end, with the missing end drawn from the germline J gene. This chain connects TRBV2 to TRBJ1-5; no firm D call. V was clipped by 8 bases and J by 5 bases, with 16 bases between them. This CDR3 comprises 14 residues. Germline V lookup: CDR1 SNHLY, CDR2 FYNNEI. The covered CDR3 bases are TGTGCCAGCTCCTATGGGCTTCGATATCAGCCC. It yields the protein CASSYGLRYQP. The full CDR3 is CASSYGLRYQPQHF.

With respect to this clone: The read terminates 3 residues ahead of where the CDR3 ends, so the germline J gene completes it. The chain uses TRBV28 and TRBJ2-7; D is perhaps TRBD1 (6 bases). Germline V gene data show CDR1 as MDHEN and CDR2 as SYDVKM. The CDR3 extends over 13 amino acids. Trimming cost V 3 bases and J 1 base, with 7 bases left between them. The CDR3 DNA, read in part, is TGTGCCAGCAGTTTGGACAGTTCCTACGAG. Protein sequence: CASSLDSSYE. The entire CDR3 protein is CASSLDSSYEQYF.

The CDR3: CASSYGTSVAGELFF. The covered CDR3 bases are TGTGCCAGCAGCTACGGGACTAGCGTGGCCGGGGAG. V and J are TRBV5-4 and TRBJ2-2; TRBD2 agrees at 10 bases. The read gets to within 3 residues of the CDR3 end, and the germline J gene fills in the rest. V shed 3 bases, J shed 6 bases, and the junction held 5 bases outside the gene matches. The CDR3 totals 15 residues. Germline lookup yields CDR1 SGHNT and CDR2 YYREEE (reference sequence).

As for this clone: The read is 3 residues too short to cover the CDR3 end, so that end is filled in from the germline J gene. The chain carries TRBV6-1 and TRBJ1-1, with TRBD1 matching 9 bases. CDR1 and CDR2 from the germline V gene are MNHNS and SASEGT. This CDR3 has 13 residues. CDR3 DNA, as far as it was read: TGTGCCAGCAGTGCGACAGGGGGGGCGGAA. Its protein product is CASSATGGAE. The CDR3 in its entirety is CASSATGGAEAFF.

This clone counts as medium-sized by frequency. The read halts 3 residues ahead of the CDR3 end, with the missing end drawn from the germline J gene. Other nucleotide sequences from this sample produce the same CDR3. The chain recombines TRBV29-1 with TRBJ1-1; a possible D gene is TRBD1 (5 bases). The CDR3 is 13 amino acids. Germline V gene data show CDR1 as SQVTM and CDR2 as ANQGSEA. Trimming stripped 7 bases from V and 1 base from J, with 13 bases between. This CDR3 reads CSADRGGNTEAFF. CDR3 DNA (partial): TGCAGCGCTGACCGGGGGGGGAACACTGAA.

Considering frequency, this clone is medium-sized. From the germline J gene comes the end of the CDR3, since the read stops 3 residues before it. The chain carries TRBV20-1 and TRBJ2-1; weak D call: TRBD2 (6 bases). This CDR3 contains 13 residues. The germline V gene encodes CDR1 DFQATT and CDR2 SNEGSKA (reference sequence). V dropped 1 base and J dropped 4 bases, with 8 bases sitting between them. The covered CDR3 bases are TGCAGTGCTAGAGTAGGAGGGTACAATGAG. It yields the protein CSARVGGYNE. The whole CDR3 sequence reads CSARVGGYNEQFF.

For this clone: The read ends 3 residues shy of where the CDR3 ends; the end is completed using the germline J gene. The chain has TRBV5-1 and TRBJ2-7; TRBD2 matches 8 bases. With V trimmed by 3 bases and J by 6 bases, 14 bases remained unmatched. Germline CDR1 is SGHRS and CDR2 is YFSETQ. This CDR3 has 16 residues. CDR3 residues: CASSSSRQDGRGEQYF. The sequenced CDR3 bases are TGCGCCAGCAGCTCCTCAAGACAGGACGGGAGGGGCGAG. The full variable domain, completed using reference TRBV5-1 and TRBJ2-7, is KAGVTQTPRYLIKTRGQQVTLSCSPISGHRSVSWYQQTPGQGLQFLFEYFSETQRNKGNFPGRFSGRQFSNSRSEMNVSTLELGDSALYLCASSSSRQDGRGEQYFGPGTRLTVT.

About this clone: From the germline J gene comes the end of the CDR3, since the read stops 3 residues before it. The gene calls are TRBV7-9 and TRBJ2-5; D is possibly TRBD1 (6 bases). V was clipped by 2 bases and J by 5 bases, with 9 bases between them. CDR1 is SEHNR and CDR2 is FQNEAQ in the germline V gene (reference sequence). The CDR3 sequence is 13 residues long. The CDR3 loop reads CASSLSGAETQYF. The sequenced part of the CDR3 DNA is TGTGCCAGCAGCTTATCAGGGGCGGAGACC.

Worth noting for this clone: The CDR3 end falls 3 residues outside the read, so it is completed with the germline J gene. The chain joins TRBV30 to TRBJ2-2; no reliable D call. The CDR3 sequence is 10 residues long. Per germline, CDR1 GTSNPN and CDR2 SVGIG (reference sequence). The CDR3 DNA, read in part, is TGTGCCTGGGCGTCTCACGTG. The encoded protein is CAWASHV. Given in full, the CDR3 is CAWASHVLFF. Based on the CDR3 plus reference TRBV30 and TRBJ2-2, the full variable domain is SQTIHQWPATLVQPVGSPLSLECTVEGTSNPNLYWYRQAAGRGLQLLFYSVGIGQISSEVPQNLSASRPQDRQFILSSKKLLLSDSGFYLCAWASHVLFFGEGSRLTVL.

In the case of this clone: The read ends 3 residues before the CDR3 terminus; that terminus is restored from the germline J gene. This chain uses TRBV10-3 with TRBJ1-4; D is unclear. This CDR3 region has 13 residues. V gave up 8 bases and J gave up 3 bases, with 10 bases separating them. In germline, CDR1 is ENHRY, CDR2 SYGVKD. The CDR3 sequence: CAIRGEANEKLFF. CDR3 DNA (partial): TGTGCCATCCGGGGAGAAGCTAATGAAAAA.

Points on this clone: The observed sequence ends 3 residues before the CDR3 terminus, with the missing tail filled in from the germline J gene. The chain has TRBV20-1 and TRBJ2-3, with a possible D match to TRBD1 (6 bases). The CDR3 extends over 14 amino acids. Germline CDR1 is DFQATT and CDR2 is SNEGSKA (reference sequence). The chain's CDR3 is CSANNRASNQPQYF. The sequenced part of the CDR3 DNA is TGCAGTGCTAACAACAGGGCTAGCAATCAGCCG.

As concerns this clone: Sequencing ends 3 residues short of the CDR3 end; the germline J gene provides the rest. The J gene is TRBJ1-4, the V gene TRBV2; 10 nucleotides match TRBD1. There are 15 residues in the CDR3. Losses at the gene ends were 4 bases for V and 7 bases for J; bases not matched to a gene: 6. Germline lookup yields CDR1 SNHLY and CDR2 FYNNEI. CDR3 region: CASSGAGQGREKLFF. The DNA read from the CDR3 is TGTGCCAGCAGTGGGGCGGGACAGGGGCGTGAAAAA.

As for this clone: One end of the junction varies from germline; a read error may be responsible. At the DNA level, this CDR3 is encoded by other sequences in the same sample as well. CDR3 DNA (partial): TGTGCCAGTAGGCATACAGGATACTCTGGAAACACT. Its translation: CASRHTGYSGNT. The complete CDR3 reads CASRHTGYSGNTIYF. The rearrangement joins TRBV19 to TRBJ1-3, with a weak D call TRBD1 (5 bases). The CDR3 end lies 3 residues beyond the end of the read and is filled in from the germline J gene. In germline, CDR1 is LNHDA, CDR2 SQIVND (reference sequence). The CDR3 sequence is 15 residues long.

Turning to this clone: The read ends 3 residues early relative to the CDR3; the germline J gene fills the gap. V gene TRBV20-1 combines with J gene TRBJ1-6, with D perhaps TRBD1 (6 bases). Looked up from germline, CDR1 is DFQATT and CDR2 is SNEGSKA (reference sequence). Trimming removed 3 bases from V and 6 bases from J, with 12 bases in between. There are 14 residues in the CDR3. The CDR3 DNA, read in part, is TGCAGTGCTAGGCCTGACAGGACTAATTCACCC. The encoded protein is CSARPDRTNSP. The whole CDR3 reads CSARPDRTNSPLHF.

Concerning this clone itself: The read ends 3 residues shy of where the CDR3 ends; the end is completed using the germline J gene. The chain has TRBV30 and TRBJ2-3; no definite D call. CDR1 GTSNPN and CDR2 SVGIG come from the germline V gene (reference sequence). This CDR3 region has 12 residues. The V end was cut by 2 bases, the J end by 6 bases, with 9 bases between. The CDR3 loop reads CAWSPQRDTQYF. The part of the CDR3 DNA that was read is TGTGCCTGGAGTCCTCAGAGGGATACG. Using reference TRBV30 and TRBJ2-3 for the parts outside the CDR3, the full variable domain is SQTIHQWPATLVQPVGSPLSLECTVEGTSNPNLYWYRQAAGRGLQLLFYSVGIGQISSEVPQNLSASRPQDRQFILSSKKLLLSDSGFYLCAWSPQRDTQYFGPGTRLTVL.

Concerning this clone itself: The missing CDR3 end, 3 residues past where the read stops, is filled in from the germline J gene. J is TRBJ2-3 and V is TRBV19; maybe TRBD1 (6 bases). CDR3 length: 13 residues. Germline CDR1 and CDR2: LNHDA and SQIVND (reference sequence). The CDR3 loop is CASNTGLSQPQYF. The part of the CDR3 DNA that was read is TGTGCCAGTAACACAGGGTTAAGTCAGCCG.

A remark on this clone: The CDR3 end falls 3 residues outside the read, so it is completed with the germline J gene. V is TRBV28 and J is TRBJ2-7; D perhaps matches TRBD2 (6 bases). CDR1 and CDR2 from the germline V gene are MDHEN and SYDVKM. The V and J ends lost 4 bases and 1 base respectively, with 8 bases between them. The CDR3 is made up of 13 amino acids. This chain's CDR3 is CASSSGTSYEQYF. The sequenced CDR3 bases are TGTGCCAGCAGTTCCGGGACTTCCTACGAG.

Points on this clone: The CDR3 end is not reached by the read, which stops 3 residues before it; the germline J gene fills it in. The rearrangement joins TRBV28 to TRBJ2-7, with TRBD2 matching 8 bases. V gave up 6 bases and J gave up 4 bases; unmatched junction bases: 20. CDR1 and CDR2 (germline): MDHEN, SYDVKM. There are 18 residues in the CDR3. The CDR3: CASRPAGSGAPSGYEQYF. The CDR3 bases that were read are TGTGCCAGCAGGCCGGCAGGTAGCGGGGCGCCCTCCGGGTACGAG.